The clone carrying this T cell receptor beta chain was counted a few times. The data are from a study of blood T cells in healthy people across ages. Primed by a sample-barcoded 5' primer and a J-beta primer mix, a second PCR proceeded for about 7 to 12 cycles. Each CDR3 protein gets one entry after TCRdb re-called the 5' RACE reads with MiXCR. The sample includes 1.5 million to 2 million distinct CDR3 sequences, about 28% seen only once; the top ten take less than 9.5%. Each individual donor underwent a draw of ten milliliters of peripheral blood. CDR3 length: 15 residues. V dropped 3 bases and J dropped 4 bases, with 14 bases sitting between them. Germline CDR1 ENHRY, CDR2 SYGVKD.

This chain links TRBV10-3 with TRBJ2-3; D may be TRBD2 (6 bases). The sample comprised blood. This TCR derives from a woman in her thirties in good health. CDR3 nucleotides: TGTGCCATCAGTGAAGGCGGGGAGGTGGCAGATACGCAGTATTTT. Its translation is CAISEGGEVADTQYF.